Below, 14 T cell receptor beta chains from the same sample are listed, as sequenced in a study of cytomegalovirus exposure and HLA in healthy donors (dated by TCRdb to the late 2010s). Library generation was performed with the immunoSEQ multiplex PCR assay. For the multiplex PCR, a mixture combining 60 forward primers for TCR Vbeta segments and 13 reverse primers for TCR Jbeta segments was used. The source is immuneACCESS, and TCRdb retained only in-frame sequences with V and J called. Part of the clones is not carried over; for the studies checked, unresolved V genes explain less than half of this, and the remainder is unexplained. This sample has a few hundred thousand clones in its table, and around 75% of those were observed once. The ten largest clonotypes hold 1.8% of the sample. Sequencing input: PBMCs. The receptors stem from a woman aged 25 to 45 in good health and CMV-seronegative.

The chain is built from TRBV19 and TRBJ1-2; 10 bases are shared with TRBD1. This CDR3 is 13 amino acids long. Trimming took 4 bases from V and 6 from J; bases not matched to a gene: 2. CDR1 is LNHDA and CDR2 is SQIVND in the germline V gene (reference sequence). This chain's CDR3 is CASSTGQGDGYTF. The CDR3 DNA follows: TGTGCCAGTAGTACAGGACAGGGGGATGGCTACACCTTC.

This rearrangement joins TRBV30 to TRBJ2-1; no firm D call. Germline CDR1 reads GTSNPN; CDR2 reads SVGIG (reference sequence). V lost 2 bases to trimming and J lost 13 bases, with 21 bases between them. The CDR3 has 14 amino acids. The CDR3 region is CAWSRLQFQEAQFF. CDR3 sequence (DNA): TGTGCCTGGAGTAGACTGCAATTCCAAGAGGCCCAGTTCTTC.

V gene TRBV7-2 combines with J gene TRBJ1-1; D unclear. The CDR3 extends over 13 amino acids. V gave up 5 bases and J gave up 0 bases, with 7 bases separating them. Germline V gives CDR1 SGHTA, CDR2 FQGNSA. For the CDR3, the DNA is TGTGCCAGCAGCCGACAAATGAACACTGAAGCTTTCTTT. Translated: CASSRQMNTEAFF. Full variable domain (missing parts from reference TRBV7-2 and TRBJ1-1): GAGVSQSPSNKVTEKGKDVELRCDPISGHTALYWYRQSLGQGLEFLIYFQGNSAPDKSGLPSDRFSAERTGGSVSTLTIQRTQQEDSAVYLCASSRQMNTEAFFGQGTRLTVV.

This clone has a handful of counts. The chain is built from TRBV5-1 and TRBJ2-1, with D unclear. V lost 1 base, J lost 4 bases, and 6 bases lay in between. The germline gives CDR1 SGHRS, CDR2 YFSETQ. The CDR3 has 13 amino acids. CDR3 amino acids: CASSLPGYNEQFF. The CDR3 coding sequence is TGCGCCAGCAGCTTGCCCGGGTACAATGAGCAGTTCTTC.

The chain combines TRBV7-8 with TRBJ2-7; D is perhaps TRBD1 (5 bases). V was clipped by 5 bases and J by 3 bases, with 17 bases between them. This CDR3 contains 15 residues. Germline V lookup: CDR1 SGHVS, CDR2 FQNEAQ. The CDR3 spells CASSQPGQYFYEQYF. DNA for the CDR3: TGTGCCAGCAGCCAGCCAGGACAATATTTCTACGAGCAGTACTTC.

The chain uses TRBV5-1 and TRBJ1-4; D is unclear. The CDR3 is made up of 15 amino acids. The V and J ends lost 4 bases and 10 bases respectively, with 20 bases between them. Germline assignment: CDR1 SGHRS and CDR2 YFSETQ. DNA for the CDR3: TGCGCCAGCAGCCTGAACGGCGAAGACGGCGGAAAACTGTTTTTT. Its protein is CASSLNGEDGGKLFF.

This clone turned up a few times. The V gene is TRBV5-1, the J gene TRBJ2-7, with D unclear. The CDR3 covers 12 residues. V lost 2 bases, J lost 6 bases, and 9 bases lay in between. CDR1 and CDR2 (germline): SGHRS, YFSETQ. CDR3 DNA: TGCGCCAGCAGCTTTTCAGGTGGCGAGCAGTACTTC. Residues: CASSFSGGEQYF.

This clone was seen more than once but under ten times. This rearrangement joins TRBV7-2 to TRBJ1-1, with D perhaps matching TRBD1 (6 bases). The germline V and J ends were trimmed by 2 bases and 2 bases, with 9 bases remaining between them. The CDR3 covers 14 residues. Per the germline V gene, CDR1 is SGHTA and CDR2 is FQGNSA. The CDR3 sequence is CASSLSRGNTEAFF. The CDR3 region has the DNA TGTGCCAGCAGCTTATCCAGGGGTAACACTGAAGCTTTCTTT.

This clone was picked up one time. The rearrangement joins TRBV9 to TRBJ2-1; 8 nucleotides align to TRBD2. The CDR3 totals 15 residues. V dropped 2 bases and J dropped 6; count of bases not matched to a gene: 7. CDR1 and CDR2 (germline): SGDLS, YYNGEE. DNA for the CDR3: TGTGCCAGCAGCGTCGGCCTAGCGGGTCCCAATGAGCAGTTCTTC. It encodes CASSVGLAGPNEQFF.

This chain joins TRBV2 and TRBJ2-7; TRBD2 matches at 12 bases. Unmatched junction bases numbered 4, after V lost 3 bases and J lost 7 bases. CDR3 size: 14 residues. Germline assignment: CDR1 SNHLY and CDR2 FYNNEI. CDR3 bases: TGTGCCAGCAGTGATCTAGCGGGGGGGCTGGAGCAGTACTTC. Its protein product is CASSDLAGGLEQYF.

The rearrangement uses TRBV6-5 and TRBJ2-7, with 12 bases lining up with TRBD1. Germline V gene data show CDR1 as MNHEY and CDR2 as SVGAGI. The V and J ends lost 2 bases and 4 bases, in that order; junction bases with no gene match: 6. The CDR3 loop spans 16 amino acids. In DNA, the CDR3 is TGTGCCAGCAGTTACCGAGGGACAGGGGGCTTGTACGAGCAGTACTTC. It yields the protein CASSYRGTGGLYEQYF.

The CDR3 region has the DNA TGTGCCACCAGCAGAGATCGAGGGGGCTACTCCAGGGAGACCCAGTACTTC. Amino acids: CATSRDRGGYSRETQYF. The V gene is TRBV15, the J gene TRBJ2-5; 7 bases fit TRBD1. CDR3 length: 17 residues. CDR1 is LNHNV, CDR2 YYDKDF, per germline (reference sequence). The trim removed 0 bases at V and 5 bases at J, leaving 12 bases unmatched.

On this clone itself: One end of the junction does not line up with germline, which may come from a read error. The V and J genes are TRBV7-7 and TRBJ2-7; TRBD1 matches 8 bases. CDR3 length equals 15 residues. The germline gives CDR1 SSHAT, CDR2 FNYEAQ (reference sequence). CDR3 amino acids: CASSSTGVLVDEQYF. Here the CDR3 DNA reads TGTGCTAGCAGCTCGACAGGGGTCCTCGTCGACGAGCAGTACTTC.

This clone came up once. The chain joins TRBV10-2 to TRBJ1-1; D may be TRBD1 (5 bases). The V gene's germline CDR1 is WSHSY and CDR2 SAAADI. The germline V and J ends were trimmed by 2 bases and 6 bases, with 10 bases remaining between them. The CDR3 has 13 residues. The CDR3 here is CASSESQTAEAFF. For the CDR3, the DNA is TGCGCCAGCAGTGAGAGTCAGACAGCTGAAGCTTTCTTT.